This entry features one T cell receptor (beta chain) sequence. The germline CDR1 and CDR2 sequences are LGHNA and YNFKEQ. This CDR3 spans 14 amino acids. The germline V and J ends were trimmed by 0 bases and 0 bases, with 5 bases remaining between them. These data come from a study of blood T cell repertoires in COVID-19. Study context: Samples taken during acute and convalescent COVID-19 were collected in the United States, Italy and Spain. Sources were T cells, B-cell-depleted T cells, or PBMCs; the material itself was cDNA or gDNA.

Original handling: How many nucleated cells were present was estimated from reference gene primer amplification. Clones were sequenced by immunoSEQ multiplex PCR, and TCRdb holds only the in-frame ones, with some missing. Clone size and the V and J calls come from that table; the DNA yielded D and trimming. The sample shows 65,000 to 90,000 clones, about 83% of them seen only once. The TCR was taken from a man younger than 40 with acute or convalescent COVID-19. The V gene is TRBV4-2, the J gene TRBJ1-1; D gene uncertain. The source material was peripheral blood. The CDR3 DNA follows: TGTGCCAGCAGCCAAGAGGGCCTGAACACTGAAGCTTTCTTT. It yields the protein CASSQEGLNTEAFF.